The sequence of this TCR beta chain was determined in a study of T cells in Graves' hyperthyroidism and ophthalmopathy. Trimming took off 6 bases at V and 10 bases at J, with 12 bases between the two ends. CDR3 length: 11 residues. This clonotype was seen repeatedly, ten times or more. Antigen unknown. Study findings and constraints: The majority of expanded thyroid clonotypes above 0.001 also appeared in blood. Ophthalmopathy was separated from stable hyperthyroidism by a 13 V-J model.

Amplification of TCR beta CDR3 regions used RNA as the template. TCR CDR3 underwent first-round RT-PCR with the HTBI primer set. TCRdb reprocessed the multiplex PCR reads with MiXCR, giving one entry per CDR3 protein. The repertoire has a few hundred thousand distinct CDR3 sequences, about 15% of them found once; the top ten carry about 17%. Material for sequencing was blood. The source of this sequence is a woman aged 18-29 years with Graves' hyperthyroidism. V and J are TRBV12-3 or TRBV12-4 and TRBJ1-1; D not resolved. CDR3 DNA sequence: TGTGCCAGCAGCCCTAAAATCGGAGCTTTCTTT. Translating gives CASSPKIGAFF.